One and the same sample provided the 8 T cell receptor beta chains below, sequenced in a study of blood T cells in healthy people across ages. Sample-barcoded 5' priming and a J-beta primer mix drove a second PCR of about 7 to 12 cycles. Using its own MiXCR run on the 5' RACE reads, TCRdb lists one record per CDR3 protein. Of 710,000 or so distinct CDR3 sequences listed, about 20% were seen once; the top ten hold about 20%. Specimen: blood. These receptors were taken from a man between 70 and 80 years old in good health.

In its sample, this clonotype was seen a few times. The chain couples TRBV5-5 to TRBJ2-5; 9 bases fit TRBD2. Per the germline V gene, CDR1 is SGHKS and CDR2 is YYEKEE (reference sequence). Germline trimming cut 2 bases from V and 5 bases from J; bases unmatched to any gene: 10. The CDR3 is 16 residues long. CDR3 region: CASSFRLAGRVETQYF. DNA for the CDR3: TGTGCCAGCAGCTTCCGGCTAGCGGGGCGGGTTGAGACCCAGTACTTC.

This chain connects TRBV7-2 to TRBJ2-3, with D possibly called TRBD1 or TRBD2 (5 bases each). Germline assignment: CDR1 SGHTA and CDR2 FQGNSA. CDR3 size: 14 residues. V was clipped by 5 bases and J by 2 bases, with 11 bases between them. The CDR3 reads CASSMGENTDTQYF. CDR3 in DNA: TGTGCCAGCAGCATGGGGGAAAACACAGATACGCAGTATTTT.

The rearrangement links TRBV19 to TRBJ2-5; 8 nucleotides agree with TRBD2. The J call could be wrong; TRBJ2-1 is a better fit for the DNA end. Germline V gene sequence: CDR1 LNHDA, CDR2 SQIVND (reference sequence). This CDR3 is built from 14 residues. The CDR3 sequence is CASSAGTSYNEQFF. CDR3 bases: TGTGCCAGTAGTGCCGGGACTAGTTACAATGAGCAGTTCTTC.

This clonotype was observed a handful of times. The rearrangement links TRBV10-3 to TRBJ1-4; 7 bases fit TRBD1. The ends lost 2 bases at V and 7 bases at J; junction bases unmatched: 4. The CDR3 sequence is 14 residues long. CDR1 and CDR2 (germline): ENHRY, SYGVKD. In nucleotides, the CDR3 is TGTGCCATCAGTGAGACAGGGACAGCTGAAAAACTGTTTTTT. Its protein is CAISETGTAEKLFF.

This clonotype was detected a few times. The chain carries TRBV5-1 and TRBJ2-5, with D maybe TRBD1 (6 bases). The J call may be wrong; the DNA end is better matched by TRBJ2-7. The CDR3 is made up of 14 amino acids. The germline CDR1 and CDR2 sequences are SGHRS and YFSETQ. Written as DNA, the CDR3 is TGCGCCAGCAGCTTGCGACAGGATCCCTACGAGCAGTACTTC. Amino acids: CASSLRQDPYEQYF.

This sequence joins TRBV12-3 or TRBV12-4 and TRBJ2-3; 10 positions agree with TRBD2. The CDR3 is made up of 15 amino acids. V lost 11 bases, J lost 5 bases, and 13 bases stayed unmatched. Written as DNA, the CDR3 is TGTGCCTCAACACTACTAGCGGGGATTGGAGATACGCAGTATTTT. This gives the protein CASTLLAGIGDTQYF.

This chain uses TRBV12-3 or TRBV12-4 with TRBJ1-1; 7 bases map to TRBD1. V lost 5 bases to trimming and J lost 3 bases; unmatched junction nucleotides: 9. The CDR3 runs to 15 residues. CDR3 residues: CASSRPRDRHTEAFF. CDR3 sequence (DNA): TGTGCCAGCAGTCGTCCCCGGGACAGACACACTGAAGCTTTCTTT.

This clonotype appeared many times. The chain uses TRBV6-5 and TRBJ2-4, with a weak D call TRBD2 (5 bases). Germline V gives CDR1 MNHEY, CDR2 SVGAGI. Trimming stripped 8 bases from V and 9 bases from J, with 32 bases between. This CDR3 is 18 amino acids long. Written as DNA, the CDR3 is TGTGCCAGCGCTGACACGTGCTTGGCGGGTGGCTCCCGATGCATTCAGTACTTC. It encodes CASADTCLAGGSRCIQYF.